The 17 T cell receptor beta chains below come from one sample, sequenced in a study of vaccination and CD4 T cells after COVID-19. Their target antigens are unknown. The treatment here: approximately nine-day PBMC culture with coronavirus spike peptide pools or control peptides (ViraFEST assay). Sequencing of cultured CD4+ T cell DNA used the Oncomine TCR Beta short-read assay. TCRdb recomputed calls from the PCR reads with MiXCR, one row per CDR3 protein. In the table there are about 4,200 distinct CDR3 sequences, around 20% of which are singletons. Sequencing was carried out using CD4+ T cells from blood, cultured in vitro. These TCRs come from a human donor who had recovered from COVID-19.

CDR3 region: CASRGLASYEQYF. CDR3 DNA: TGTGCCAGCAGGGGACTAGCTTCCTACGAGCAGTACTTC. The chain combines TRBV2 with TRBJ2-7; 9 nucleotides align to TRBD2. This CDR3 is 13 amino acids long. Looked up from germline, CDR1 is SNHLY and CDR2 is FYNNEI. Trimming removed 6 bases from V and 1 base from J; junction bases left unmatched: 1.

The chain has TRBV3-1 and TRBJ2-7; D remains ambiguous. With 1 base removed from V and 6 bases from J, the gap between germline ends came to 16 bases. This CDR3 region has 15 residues. From germline, CDR1 is LGHDT and CDR2 YNNKEL (reference sequence). CDR3 bases: TGTGCCAGCAGCCAAGGCTACTCATCGTCGGGCGAGCAGTACTTC. This gives the protein CASSQGYSSSGEQYF.

The chain uses TRBV5-1 and TRBJ2-3; maybe TRBD1 (5 bases). The germline V gene has CDR1 SGHRS and CDR2 YFSETQ. V lost 1 base and J 6 bases, leaving 15 bases between the germline ends. The CDR3 has 15 amino acids. CDR3 sequence: CASSLSPRQFDTQYF. The CDR3 DNA is TGCGCCAGCAGCTTGTCTCCGCGACAGTTCGATACGCAGTATTTT.

This clonotype counts as large (0.1 to 1%). The chain recombines TRBV11-2 with TRBJ1-1, with no clear D. The CDR3 has 16 amino acids. V lost 10 bases, J lost 1 base, and 22 bases lay in between. CDR1 and CDR2 from the germline V gene are SGHAT and FQNNGV. The DNA for the CDR3 is TGTGCCAAGGGCTACGGGGTTACAGTACAGAACACTGAAGCTTTCTTT. Its protein is CAKGYGVTVQNTEAFF. The full variable domain, its missing parts supplied by reference TRBV11-2 and TRBJ1-1, is EAGVAQSPRYKIIEKRQSVAFWCNPISGHATLYWYQQILGQGPKLLIQFQNNGVVDDSQLPKDRFSAERLKGVDSTLKIQPAKLEDSAVYLCAKGYGVTVQNTEAFFGQGTRLTVV.

The J gene is TRBJ2-7, the V gene TRBV20-1, with D unclear. The germline CDR1 and CDR2 sequences are DFQATT and SNEGSKA (reference sequence). Trimming cost V 5 bases and J 2 bases, with 13 bases left between them. The CDR3 totals 13 residues. CDR3 sequence reads: CSASGPLAYEQYF. CDR3 bases: TGCAGTGCTTCGGGTCCCCTGGCCTACGAGCAGTACTTC.

Only one count was recorded for this clonotype. The V gene is TRBV29-1, the J gene TRBJ2-7; 13 nucleotides line up with TRBD2. Germline V gives CDR1 SQVTM, CDR2 ANQGSEA. Trimming took 8 bases from V and 7 from J; bases not matched to a gene: 8. The CDR3 runs 13 residues. In nucleotides, the CDR3 is TGCAGCACCGGACTAGCGGGGGCCGGGGAGCAGTACTTC. It codes for CSTGLAGAGEQYF.

By share, this clonotype counts as medium-sized (0.01 to 0.1%). The J gene is TRBJ2-3, the V gene TRBV4-1; possible D gene TRBD2, 6 bases. The V end was cut by 0 bases, the J end by 0 bases, with 13 bases between. The CDR3 extends over 17 amino acids. The germline V gene encodes CDR1 MGHRA and CDR2 YSYEKL. Here the CDR3 DNA reads TGCGCCAGCAGCCAAGATTTGGGGACTTATAGCACAGATACGCAGTATTTT. Protein sequence: CASSQDLGTYSTDTQYF.

The chain is built from TRBV12-3 or TRBV12-4 and TRBJ1-1, with D possibly TRBD1 on 6 matching bases. Trimming left V 1 base short and J 4 bases short, with 10 bases between. The CDR3 has 14 residues. The CDR3 reads CASSLVRRGTEAFF. In DNA form, the CDR3 reads TGTGCCAGCAGTTTAGTCCGCAGGGGCACTGAAGCTTTCTTT.

This clonotype came up a few times. The gene calls are TRBV2 and TRBJ1-2; D gene unclear. Between the trimmed V and J ends, which lost 2 bases and 4 bases, there was a span of 14 bases. Germline CDR1 reads SNHLY; CDR2 reads FYNNEI. This CDR3 spans 15 amino acids. CDR3: CASSEFGQRVYGYTF. In DNA form, the CDR3 reads TGTGCCAGCAGTGAATTTGGGCAGAGGGTCTATGGCTACACCTTC.

This clonotype was recorded once. In DNA, the CDR3 is TGTGCCAGAAGCCCTGGGACTACGAACACCGGGGAGCTGTTTTTT. This translates into CARSPGTTNTGELFF. The J gene is TRBJ2-2, the V gene TRBV5-3; 7 nucleotides agree with TRBD2. TRBV5-3 is an ORF, with its function uncertain. The CDR3 contains 15 residues. Trimming took 4 bases from V and 0 from J; bases not matched to a gene: 3.

This clonotype has only a few counts. V is TRBV7-9 and J is TRBJ2-3; TRBD2 aligns across 11 bases. Germline V gene lookup returns CDR1 SEHNR and CDR2 FQNEAQ (reference sequence). There are 16 residues in the CDR3. Unmatched junction bases numbered 3, after V lost 2 bases and J lost 2 bases. The CDR3 loop is CASSLRLAGTTDTQYF. CDR3 coding DNA: TGTGCCAGCAGCTTACGACTAGCGGGGACCACAGATACGCAGTATTTT. Supplemented by reference TRBV7-9 and TRBJ2-3, the full variable domain reads DTGVSQNPRHKITKRGQNVTFRCDPISEHNRLYWYRQTLGQGPEFLTYFQNEAQLEKSRLLSDRFSAERPKGSFSTLEIQRTEQGDSAMYLCASSLRLAGTTDTQYFGPGTRLTVL.

Only one count was recorded for this clonotype. The chain employs TRBV19 and TRBJ2-5, with a tentative D call TRBD2 (6 bases). The germline V and J ends were trimmed by 3 bases and 9 bases, with 20 bases remaining between them. The CDR3 loop spans 15 amino acids. Germline V CDR1 and CDR2: LNHDA, SQIVND (reference sequence). The CDR3 coding sequence is TGTGCCAGTAGTATGCGGGGCTCGGACTCGTCGGCCCAGTACTTC. Protein sequence: CASSMRGSDSSAQYF.

The rearrangement uses TRBV29-1 and TRBJ1-1; D call uncertain. V shed 5 bases and J shed 7 bases, with 20 bases lying between them. Germline V CDR1 and CDR2: SQVTM, ANQGSEA. The CDR3 runs to 14 residues. CDR3 region: CSVSRQLGNVEAFF. Written as DNA, the CDR3 is TGCAGCGTTTCCCGCCAACTTGGGAACGTTGAAGCTTTCTTT. The full variable domain, completed using reference TRBV29-1 and TRBJ1-1, is SAVISQKPSRDICQRGTSLTIQCQVDSQVTMMFWYRQQPGQSLTLIATANQGSEATYESGFVIDKFPISRPNLTFSTLTVSNMSPEDSSIYLCSVSRQLGNVEAFFGQGTRLTVV.

This clonotype was recorded a few times. The chain has TRBV20-1 and TRBJ1-2; 8 nucleotides agree with TRBD1. Unmatched junction bases numbered 8, after V lost 2 bases and J lost 6 bases. Germline lookup yields CDR1 DFQATT and CDR2 SNEGSKA (reference sequence). The CDR3 runs 14 residues. DNA for the CDR3: TGCAGTGCTAGACCTTCGGACAGGGTCAATGGCTACACCTTC. Translating it yields CSARPSDRVNGYTF.

This clonotype occurred a few times. The chain employs TRBV27 and TRBJ1-3, with 7 positions matching TRBD1. CDR1 is MNHEY and CDR2 is SMNVEV in the germline V gene (reference sequence). CDR3 length: 16 amino acids. Trimming at V came to 5 bases and at J to 0 bases, leaving 7 bases not matched to a gene. For the CDR3, the DNA is TGTGCCAGCAGTATGGGACAGCCCGGCTCTGGAAACACCATATATTTT. It translates to CASSMGQPGSGNTIYF.

The J gene is TRBJ1-2, the V gene TRBV27, with TRBD1 identical over 9 bases. Looked up from germline, CDR1 is MNHEY and CDR2 is SMNVEV (reference sequence). J gave up 8 bases and V 9 bases, and 10 bases lay outside the gene matches. The CDR3 sequence is 13 residues long. CDR3 nucleotide sequence: TGTGCCAGGGCCTCGGGACAGGGTGACGGCTACACCTTC. It specifies CARASGQGDGYTF.

This clonotype was counted only a few times. V and J are TRBV7-9 and TRBJ2-7, with unresolved D. Germline V CDR1 and CDR2: SEHNR, FQNEAQ (reference sequence). V lost 0 bases and J 0 bases, leaving 9 bases between the germline ends. The CDR3 covers 15 residues. The CDR3 reads CASSLATLSSYEQYF. CDR3 DNA: TGTGCCAGCAGCTTAGCGACGTTGAGCTCCTACGAGCAGTACTTC.